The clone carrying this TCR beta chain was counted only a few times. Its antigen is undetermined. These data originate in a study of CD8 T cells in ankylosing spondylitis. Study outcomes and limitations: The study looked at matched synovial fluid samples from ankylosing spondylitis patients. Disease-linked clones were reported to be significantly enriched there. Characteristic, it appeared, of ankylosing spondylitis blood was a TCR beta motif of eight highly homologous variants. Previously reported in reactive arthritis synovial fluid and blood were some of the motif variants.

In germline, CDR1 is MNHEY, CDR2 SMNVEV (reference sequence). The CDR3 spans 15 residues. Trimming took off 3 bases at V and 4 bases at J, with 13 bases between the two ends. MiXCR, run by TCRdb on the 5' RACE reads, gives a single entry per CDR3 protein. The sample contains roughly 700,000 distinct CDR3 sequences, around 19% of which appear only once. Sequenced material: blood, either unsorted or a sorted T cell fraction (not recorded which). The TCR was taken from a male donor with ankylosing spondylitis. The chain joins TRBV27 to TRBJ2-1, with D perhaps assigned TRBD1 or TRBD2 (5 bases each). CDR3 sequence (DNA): TGTGCCAGCAGTTTTGGGGACGTATGGTACAATGAGCAGTTCTTC. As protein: CASSFGDVWYNEQFF.